Listed here are 7 T cell receptor beta chains from one sample, sequenced in a study of T cells after yellow fever vaccination. TCRdb fed the 5' RACE reads into MiXCR, producing one record per CDR3 protein. The profile shows over 250,000 distinct CDR3 sequences, approximately 5.2% of them singletons. The source was CD4+ T cells sorted from PBMCs, collected on the day of the yellow fever booster vaccination. The receptors were sampled from a man younger than 35 who received the YFV17D yellow fever vaccine.

As concerns this clonotype: It may be a read error: a sequence one base away is much more abundant. V and J are TRBV18 and TRBJ2-7; weak D call: TRBD1 (6 bases). Germline loops: CDR1 KGHSH, CDR2 LQKENI. This CDR3 comprises 15 residues. This CDR3 reads CASSPLTGPSYAQYF. In DNA form, the CDR3 reads TGTGCCAGCTCACCATTGACAGGACCCTCCTACGCGCAGTACTTC.

The J gene is TRBJ2-5, the V gene TRBV3-1, with D possibly being TRBD1 or TRBD2 (5 bases each). Trimming shortened V by 0 bases and J by 2 bases, and 10 bases separated the two germline ends. Per germline, CDR1 LGHDT and CDR2 YNNKEL (reference sequence). CDR3 length: 15 residues. The CDR3 protein is CASSQDSGTQETQYF. As DNA, the CDR3 is TGTGCCAGCAGCCAAGACTCCGGGACGCAAGAGACCCAGTACTTC.

In this sample, this clonotype turned up a few times. V gene TRBV10-3 combines with J gene TRBJ2-7; 7 positions agree with TRBD1. CDR3 size: 13 residues. Germline loops: CDR1 ENHRY, CDR2 SYGVKD. The V and J ends lost 5 bases and 1 base, in that order; junction bases with no gene match: 2. The CDR3 reads CAISPGQSYEQYF. For the CDR3, the DNA is TGTGCCATCAGTCCGGGACAGTCCTACGAGCAGTACTTC.

This clonotype was picked up a small number of times. This sequence joins TRBV4-3 and TRBJ1-1; D is unresolved. Germline lookup yields CDR1 LGHNA and CDR2 YSLEER. CDR3 size: 14 residues. Trimming took off 0 bases at V and 1 base at J, with 6 bases between the two ends. The CDR3 is CASSQELTNTEAFF. CDR3 bases: TGCGCCAGCAGCCAAGAACTTACGAACACTGAAGCTTTCTTT.

This clonotype has at least ten counts. The rearrangement uses TRBV5-6 and TRBJ2-7; tentative D call: TRBD1 (5 bases). Germline loops: CDR1 SGHDT, CDR2 YYEEEE. Trimming pared 4 bases from V and 0 bases from J, leaving 8 bases between. The CDR3 runs 13 residues. The CDR3 sequence is CASSGAASYEQYF. CDR3 nucleotides: TGTGCCAGCAGCGGGGCCGCCTCCTACGAGCAGTACTTC.

The CDR3 DNA reads as TGCGCCAGCAGCTATCCCGCGACAGGGTGGACTGAAGCTTTCTTT. Its protein product is CASSYPATGWTEAFF. The chain is built from TRBV4-1 and TRBJ1-1; TRBD1 matches at 7 bases. The V gene's germline CDR1 is MGHRA and CDR2 YSYEKL. This CDR3 contains 15 residues. Trimming took 5 bases from V and 5 from J; bases not matched to a gene: 11.

The rearrangement uses TRBV6-4 and TRBJ2-1, with unresolved D. Trimming left V 4 bases short and J 9 bases short, with 13 bases between. The CDR3 runs to 13 residues. The germline CDR1 and CDR2 sequences are MRHNA and SNTAGT. The CDR3, as DNA: TGTGCCAGCAGTGCCGGTTTTTTCGGTGAGCAGTTCTTC. Translation: CASSAGFFGEQFF.